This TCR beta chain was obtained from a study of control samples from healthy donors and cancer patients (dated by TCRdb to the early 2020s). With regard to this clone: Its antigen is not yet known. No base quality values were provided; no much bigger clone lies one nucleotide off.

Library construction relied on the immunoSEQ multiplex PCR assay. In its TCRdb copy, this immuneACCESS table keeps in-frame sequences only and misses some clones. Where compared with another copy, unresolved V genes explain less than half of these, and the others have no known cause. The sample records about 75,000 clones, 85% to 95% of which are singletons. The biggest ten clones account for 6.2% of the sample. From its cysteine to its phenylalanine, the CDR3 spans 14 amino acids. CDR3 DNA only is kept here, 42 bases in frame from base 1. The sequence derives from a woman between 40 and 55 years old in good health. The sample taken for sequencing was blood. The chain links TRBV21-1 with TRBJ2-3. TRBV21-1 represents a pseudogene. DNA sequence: TGTGCCAGCAGCAAGCTTTTAAGGGCAGATACGCAGTATTTT. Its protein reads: CASSKLLRADTQYF.